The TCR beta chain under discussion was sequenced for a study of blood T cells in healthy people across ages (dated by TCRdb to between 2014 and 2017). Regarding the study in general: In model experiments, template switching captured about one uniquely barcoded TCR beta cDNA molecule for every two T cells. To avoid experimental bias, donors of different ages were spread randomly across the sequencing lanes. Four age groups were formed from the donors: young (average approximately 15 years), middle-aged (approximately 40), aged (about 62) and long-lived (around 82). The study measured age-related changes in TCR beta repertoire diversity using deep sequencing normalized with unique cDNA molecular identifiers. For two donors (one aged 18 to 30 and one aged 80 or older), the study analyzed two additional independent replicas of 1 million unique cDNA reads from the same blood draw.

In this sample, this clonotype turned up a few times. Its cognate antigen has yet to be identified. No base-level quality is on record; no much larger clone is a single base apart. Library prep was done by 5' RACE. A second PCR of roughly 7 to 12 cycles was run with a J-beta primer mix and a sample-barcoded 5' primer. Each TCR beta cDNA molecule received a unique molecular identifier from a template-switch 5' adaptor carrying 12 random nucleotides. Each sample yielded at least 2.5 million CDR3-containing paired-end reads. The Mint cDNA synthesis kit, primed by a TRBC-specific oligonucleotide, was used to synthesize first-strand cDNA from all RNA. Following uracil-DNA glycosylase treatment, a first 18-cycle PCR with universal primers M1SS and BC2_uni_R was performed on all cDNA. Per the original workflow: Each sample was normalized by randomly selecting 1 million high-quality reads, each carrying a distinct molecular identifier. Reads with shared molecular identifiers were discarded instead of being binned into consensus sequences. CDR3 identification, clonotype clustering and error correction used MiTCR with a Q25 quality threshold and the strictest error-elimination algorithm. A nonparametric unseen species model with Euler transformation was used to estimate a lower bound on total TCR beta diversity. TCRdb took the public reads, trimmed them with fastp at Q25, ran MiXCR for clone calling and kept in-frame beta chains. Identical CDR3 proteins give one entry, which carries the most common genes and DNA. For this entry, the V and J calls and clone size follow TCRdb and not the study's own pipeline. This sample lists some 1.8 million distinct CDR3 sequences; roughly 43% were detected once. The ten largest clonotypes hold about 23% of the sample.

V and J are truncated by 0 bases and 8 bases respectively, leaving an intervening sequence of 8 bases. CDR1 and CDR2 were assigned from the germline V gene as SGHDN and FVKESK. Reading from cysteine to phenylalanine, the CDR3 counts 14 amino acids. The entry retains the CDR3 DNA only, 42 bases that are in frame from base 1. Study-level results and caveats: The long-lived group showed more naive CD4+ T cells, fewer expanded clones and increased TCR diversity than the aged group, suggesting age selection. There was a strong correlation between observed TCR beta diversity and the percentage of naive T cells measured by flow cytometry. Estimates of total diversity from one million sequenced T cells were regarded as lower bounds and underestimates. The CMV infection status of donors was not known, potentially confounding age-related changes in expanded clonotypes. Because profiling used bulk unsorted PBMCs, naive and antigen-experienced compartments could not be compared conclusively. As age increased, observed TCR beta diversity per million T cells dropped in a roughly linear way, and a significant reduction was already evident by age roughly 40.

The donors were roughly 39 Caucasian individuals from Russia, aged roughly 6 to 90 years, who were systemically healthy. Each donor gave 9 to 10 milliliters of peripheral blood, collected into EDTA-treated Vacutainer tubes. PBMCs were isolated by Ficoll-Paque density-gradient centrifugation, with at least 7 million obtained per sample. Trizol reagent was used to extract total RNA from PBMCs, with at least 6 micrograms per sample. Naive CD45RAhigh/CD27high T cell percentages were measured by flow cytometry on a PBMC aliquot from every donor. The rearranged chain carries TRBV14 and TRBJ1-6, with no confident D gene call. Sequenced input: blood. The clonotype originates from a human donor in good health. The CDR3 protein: CASSQDRTYSPLHF. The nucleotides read TGTGCCAGCAGCCAAGATAGGACGTATTCACCCCTCCACTTT.